The T cell receptor (beta chain) under discussion was sequenced for a study of T-cell memory formation after mild COVID-19. This clonotype came up many times. Germline loops: CDR1 SGDLS, CDR2 YYNGEE. The CDR3 totals 15 residues. With 3 bases removed from V and 4 bases from J, the gap between germline ends came to 17 bases. TCRdb reanalysed the 5' RACE reads using MiXCR and keeps one entry per CDR3 protein. The data hold more than 35,000 distinct CDR3 sequences, with approximately 9.7% observed a single time. The V call is TRBV9, the J call TRBJ2-7; D perhaps matches TRBD2 (5 bases). The TCR was taken from an adult woman who had mild COVID-19 (a few samples of this study predate the infection). Cell type and time point are not known. Sequencing input: PBMCs or a T cell subset sorted from them (not recorded which). The CDR3 protein is CASSARVDGSYEQYF. Written as DNA, the CDR3 is TGTGCCAGCAGCGCGAGGGTGGACGGTTCGTACGAGCAGTACTTC.